Reported below is one T cell receptor (beta chain). This CDR3 has 14 residues. Germline values: CDR1 SNHLY, CDR2 FYNNEI. The V and J ends lost 6 bases and 1 base respectively, with 12 bases between them. The record originates from a study of blood T cell repertoires in COVID-19. On the study more broadly: From the United States, Italy and Spain came samples of acute and convalescent COVID-19.

Methods used by the authors: By means of reference gene primer amplification, nucleated cell counts were estimated. Sequenced by immunoSEQ multiplex PCR; TCRdb stores in-frame clones only, minus some. V and J calls plus clone size are reproduced from that table; the DNA served to infer D and trimming. The data show about 49,000 clones, 80% to 90% seen once. V is TRBV2 and J is TRBJ1-1; tentative D call: TRBD1 (5 bases). Specimen: peripheral blood. The receptor was isolated from a woman aged 80 or older with COVID-19, enrolled during active disease. CDR3 DNA: TGTGCCAGCAGGGGGGAAGCGGGGAACACTGAAGCTTTCTTT. Protein sequence: CASRGEAGNTEAFF.